This entry concerns a single TCR beta chain. The antigen remains undetermined. This record comes from a study of vaccination and CD4 T cells after COVID-19. Study-wide findings and caveats: The rise in median SARS-CoV-2-reactive clonotypes, from around 21 to 38, was not significant.

The Oncomine TCR Beta short-read assay was applied to DNA of cultured CD4+ T cells. A single record per CDR3 protein comes from TCRdb applying MiXCR to the PCR reads. The data show about 8,300 distinct CDR3 sequences, around 64% seen once. This sample's treatment: roughly nine-day PBMC culture with coronavirus spike peptide pools or control peptides (ViraFEST assay). Trimming cost V 3 bases and J 6 bases; bases outside gene matches: 7. This CDR3 comprises 14 residues. The chain has TRBV12-3 or TRBV12-4 and TRBJ1-1; 7 positions agree with TRBD1. The sample was CD4+ T cells from blood, cultured in vitro. The source of this sequence is a human donor who had recovered from COVID-19. In nucleotides, the CDR3 is TGTGCCAGCAGTTTGCAGGGGGGAGGTGCTGAAGCTTTCTTT. It is translated as CASSLQGGGAEAFF.